The T cell receptor (beta chain) under discussion was sequenced for a study of blood T cells in healthy people across ages. V was trimmed by 4 bases and J by 2 bases, leaving 9 bases between them. Germline lookup yields CDR1 MGHRA and CDR2 YSYEKL. This CDR3 spans 15 amino acids. Combining a sample-barcoded 5' primer with a J-beta primer mix, a second PCR ran for about 7 to 11 cycles. A single record per CDR3 protein comes from TCRdb applying MiXCR to the 5' RACE reads. The repertoire includes roughly 1,700,000 distinct CDR3 sequences, 28% of them detected once, and roughly 8% sits in the top ten. At least 7 million PBMCs were isolated per sample. As regards this clonotype: The antigen is not known.

The study, taken as a whole, reports: Relative to aged donors, long-lived donors carried more naive CD4+ cells and displayed higher diversity. Researchers judged that diversity estimates from one million T cells fell short of true values.

The chain is built from TRBV4-1 and TRBJ2-6; D call uncertain. This clonotype was sampled from a woman in her 30s in good health. The sequenced material came from blood. DNA for the CDR3: TGCGCCAGCAGCCGAATCCTAACTGGGGCCAACGTCCTGACTTTC. Translation gives CASSRILTGANVLTF.